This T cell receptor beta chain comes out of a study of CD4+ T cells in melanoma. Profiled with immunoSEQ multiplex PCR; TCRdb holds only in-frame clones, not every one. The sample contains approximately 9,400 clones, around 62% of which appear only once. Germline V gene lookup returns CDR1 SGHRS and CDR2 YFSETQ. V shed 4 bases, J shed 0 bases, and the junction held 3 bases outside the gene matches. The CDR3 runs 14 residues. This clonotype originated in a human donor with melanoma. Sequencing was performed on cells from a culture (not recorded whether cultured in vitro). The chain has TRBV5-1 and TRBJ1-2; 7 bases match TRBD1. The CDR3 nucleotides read TGCGCCAGCAGCCAGGGGGGCCCTAACTATGGCTACACCTTC. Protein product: CASSQGGPNYGYTF.